This record looks at one T cell receptor (beta chain) sequence and its context. There are many counts of this clonotype. This receptor's antigen is unknown. No base quality values were provided; no much bigger clone lies one nucleotide off. The CDR3 measures 13 amino acids from cysteine to phenylalanine. The kept DNA is CDR3 alone, 39 bases in frame from the first base. V drops 5 bases and J drops 10 bases, leaving 14 bases in between. CDR1 and CDR2 are drawn from the germline V gene (reference sequence): MNHEY, SMNVEV. These data are taken from a study of human T cells and chemical hapten exposure (dated by TCRdb to about 2021). For context, the study as a whole: For sensitization, 2% DPC in acetone was applied to a roughly 2 cm by roughly 2 cm area of upper inner arm skin. Peripheral blood TCR repertoire changes were tracked in vivo in alopecia patients during primary and secondary sensitization to the hapten diphenylcyclopropenone (DPC). Libraries were combined into a pool for sequencing, and differences in TCR yield between samples came mainly from small differences in library volumes within the pool. The patient cohort, mostly female, included alopecia areata with under or over 50% scalp involvement, alopecia totalis and alopecia universalis. Patient blood was sampled pre-sensitization (week 0) and at 2, 6 and about 24 weeks after DPC sensitization. Patch testing was done on the upper back using Finn chambers containing 0.01% DPC, and results were scored after 6 days according to International Contact Dermatitis Research Group standards. Some 29 alopecia patients gave blood for TCR sequencing at one to four time points (pre-sensitization, 2, 6 and 24 weeks). Throughout the study period of approximately 23 weeks, patients also received therapeutic DPC doses to the scalp every week.

The paper's findings and limits, for the study overall: No change with DPC sensitization was found in the number of TCRs above 1 in 1000 frequency, and no evidence of global repertoire structure alterations was found. Expanded TCRs formed significantly more large CDR3 similarity clusters than pre-sensitization or healthy control sets, consistent with antigen-driven responses. After repeated subsampling, changes were observed in the strength of the expansion versus patch-test correlation and in the threshold at which the correlation became significant. Because every patient had alopecia, a presumed autoimmune disease, the patients' immune response might differ from that of healthy individuals. Patch test score was positively correlated with the number of PT1 expanded TCRs, with significance at thresholds 8, 16 and 32 but not at 4.

Receptors were amplified or captured by RACE. The sequencer listed for this sample is NextSeq 500. During library preparation, unique molecular identifiers were attached to individual cDNA molecules so that TCRs could be counted quantitatively and reproducibly. For every blood RNA sample, sequencing covered both the TCR alpha and TCR beta chains. The authors' pipeline ran thus. Samples had a median of roughly 87,000 TCRs, with a range from about 23,224 to 750,000. The Decombinator software suite was used to annotate V, J and CDR3 in the TCR reads. For PS versus PT1 abundance plots, all samples were subsampled to the same number of TCRs (28,000). TCRs were defined as expanded if absent before sensitization and observed at least eight times at the 2-week time point. TCRdb ran its own pipeline on the public reads, namely fastp trimming at Q25 and MiXCR clone calling, and kept in-frame beta chains. Each CDR3 protein appears once, grouped with its most common genes and DNA. V and J calls and clone size were set by TCRdb, not the authors. Here the sample has approximately 320,000 distinct CDR3 sequences; around 5% occur a single time. About 8.2% of the sample comes from the top ten.

The time point label, as the study defines it: pre-sensitization, week 0. The label giving this sample's treatment or condition can be read as: therapeutic diphenylcyclopropenone sensitization with weekly scalp DPC. At each patch-test visit, blood was drawn before the patch test was applied. To be eligible, patients had to be aged 18 to 70, diagnosed with alopecia and judged suitable for DPC therapy, while pregnant patients were excluded. Total RNA was isolated from unfractionated whole blood collected in Tempus Blood RNA tubes. The rearrangement joined TRBV27 to TRBJ1-4; the D gene lacks a confident call. The input for sequencing was whole blood, taken in connection with sensitization to the hapten diphenylcyclopropenone (DPC). This TCR derives from a woman younger than 35 with alopecia areata. Some clones in this sample may be carry-over from other donors' samples. The CDR3 has the sequence CASSPSPGGKLFF. The nucleotide sequence reads TGTGCCAGCAGTCCCTCGCCGGGAGGAAAACTGTTTTTT. Here the CDR3 is joined to the reference TRBV27 and TRBJ1-4 genes, and the full variable domain is: EAQVTQNPRYLITVTGKKLTVTCSQNMNHEYMSWYRQDPGLGLRQIYYSMNVEVTDKGDVPEGYKVSRKEKRNFPLILESPSPNQTSLYFCASSPSPGGKLFFGSGTQLSVL.